Below are 9 T cell receptor beta chains sequenced from a single sample in a study of tissue T cells after allogeneic stem cell transplantation. Profiled with immunoSEQ multiplex PCR; TCRdb holds only in-frame clones, not every one. This table has several hundred clones, about 76% appearing once. Sequenced here: jejunal tissue, sampled at autopsy. These receptors were obtained from a female patient aged 35 to 69 with steroid-refractory graft-versus-host disease after an allogeneic stem cell transplant. These T cells may partly come from the graft donor.

The V gene is TRBV19, the J gene TRBJ2-7; no clear D gene. The CDR3 contains 15 residues. The germline V gene encodes CDR1 LNHDA and CDR2 SQIVND (reference sequence). The V and J ends lost 3 bases and 2 bases respectively, with 14 bases between them. The CDR3 is CASSMRPSLPYEQYF. The DNA of the CDR3 is TGTGCCAGTAGTATGAGGCCTTCTCTTCCCTACGAGCAGTACTTC.

This clone was seen only once. The chain recombines TRBV29-1 with TRBJ2-1, with D possibly called TRBD1 or TRBD2 (6 bases each). This CDR3 is built from 15 residues. CDR1 and CDR2 (germline): SQVTM, ANQGSEA. V lost 4 bases and J lost 3, with 16 bases in between. As DNA, the CDR3 is TGCAGCGTTGTTTTGCCGGGGGCCCTCTACAATGAGCAGTTCTTC. As protein: CSVVLPGALYNEQFF.

The chain uses TRBV21-1 and TRBJ2-1. TRBV21-1 represents a pseudogene. The CDR3 loop spans 15 amino acids. The DNA for the CDR3 is TGTGCCAGCAGCAAAATTTACCTGGACTACAATGAGCAGTTCTTC. It codes for CASSKIYLDYNEQFF.

The rearrangement uses TRBV9 and TRBJ1-4, with D perhaps TRBD1 (6 bases). CDR1 SGDLS and CDR2 YYNGEE come from the germline V gene. With 3 bases removed from V and 8 bases from J, the gap between germline ends came to 14 bases. CDR3 length equals 14 residues. In DNA form, the CDR3 reads TGTGCCAGCAGCGCAGACGGGGGCCAAGAAAAACTGTTTTTT. Translation: CASSADGGQEKLFF.

This clone was observed a single time. The chain is built from TRBV27 and TRBJ1-5; D is ambiguous. Germline V gives CDR1 MNHEY, CDR2 SMNVEV (reference sequence). V was shortened by 6 bases and J by 4 bases, with 10 bases between the two germline ends. This CDR3 spans 13 amino acids. In DNA, the CDR3 is TGTGCCAGCAGCTTTAACCCAAATCAGCCCCAGCATTTT. This codes for CASSFNPNQPQHF.

The V and J genes are TRBV6-5 and TRBJ2-3, with no clear D. This CDR3 has 15 residues. V was cut by 3 bases and J by 2 bases, with 12 bases left in between. Per germline, CDR1 MNHEY and CDR2 SVGAGI. The CDR3 DNA reads TGTGCCAGCAGTTATGTAGACTCTTACACAGATACGCAGTATTTT. It yields the protein CASSYVDSYTDTQYF.

V and J are TRBV7-8 and TRBJ1-6; D gene ambiguous. V lost 1 base and J 9 bases, leaving 13 bases between the germline ends. Germline V CDR1 and CDR2: SGHVS, FQNEAQ. The CDR3 covers 15 residues. CDR3 loop: CASSLGLSSTSPLHF. The CDR3 nucleotides read TGTGCCAGCAGCTTAGGACTTTCTAGCACTTCACCCCTCCACTTT.

This sequence joins TRBV6-5 and TRBJ2-2; unclear D gene. The germline CDR1 and CDR2 sequences are MNHEY and SVGAGI. Trimming took 7 bases from V and 1 from J, leaving 10 bases between them. The CDR3 runs 14 residues. CDR3 bases: TGTGCCAGCACCCTACGGGTGAACACCGGGGAGCTGTTTTTT. This gives the protein CASTLRVNTGELFF.

This chain links TRBV7-9 with TRBJ1-5; no reliable D call. This CDR3 has 15 amino acids. Germline assignment: CDR1 SEHNR and CDR2 FQNEAQ (reference sequence). The V gene lost 5 bases and the J gene lost 2 bases, with 13 bases spanning the gap. The CDR3 region has the DNA TGTGCCAGCAGCCAAAGACAAGGGTGCAATCAGCCCCAGCATTTT. Translated: CASSQRQGCNQPQHF.